The 5 T cell receptor beta chains below all came from one sample that was sequenced in a study of T cell changes during pregnancy in multiple sclerosis. The method was immunoSEQ multiplex PCR; TCRdb's version includes in-frame clones alone and lacks a portion of them. Of 95,000 to 100,000 clones in the sample, more than 85% are singletons; the top ten hold approximately 3.4%. The material was peripheral blood, obtained in the second trimester of pregnancy. The source is a female donor with multiple sclerosis, enrolled in a pregnancy study.

This clone was observed a few times. The chain combines TRBV4-3 with TRBJ1-1; D is undetermined. Germline assignment: CDR1 LGHNA and CDR2 YSLEER. The CDR3 covers 13 residues. The V and J ends lost 4 bases and 2 bases respectively, with 8 bases between them. The CDR3 loop reads CASSRRDNTEAFF. CDR3 coding DNA: TGCGCCAGCAGCCGGAGAGATAACACTGAAGCTTTCTTT.

The genes are TRBV7-2 and TRBJ1-2; 8 bases map to TRBD1. With 5 bases clipped from V and 7 bases from J, the junction kept 6 bases outside the gene matches. Germline-derived CDR1 and CDR2 are SGHTA and FQGNSA. The CDR3 loop spans 13 amino acids. This CDR3 reads CASSTDRGSGYTF. In DNA form, the CDR3 reads TGTGCCAGCAGCACAGACAGGGGTAGTGGCTACACCTTC.

This chain connects TRBV7-2 to TRBJ2-3; 10 bases fit TRBD2. After removal of 5 bases from V and 3 bases from J, the junction contained 5 bases not matched to a gene. This CDR3 has 15 residues. In germline, CDR1 is SGHTA, CDR2 FQGNSA. The DNA for the CDR3 is TGTGCCAGCAGCCAGCTTAGCGGGAGGACAGATACGCAGTATTTT. As protein: CASSQLSGRTDTQYF.

The chain couples TRBV7-9 to TRBJ1-2; D is unresolved. Germline CDR1 SEHNR, CDR2 FQNEAQ (reference sequence). The CDR3 consists of 11 residues. V gave up 5 bases and J gave up 3 bases, with 4 bases separating them. CDR3 in DNA: TGTGCCAGCAGCCCGGACTATGGCTACACCTTC. Encoded protein: CASSPDYGYTF.

This clone has just one count. This chain links TRBV7-9 with TRBJ1-2; D ambiguous. With 1 base removed from V and 4 bases from J, the gap between germline ends came to 13 bases. Germline V gene sequence: CDR1 SEHNR, CDR2 FQNEAQ (reference sequence). The CDR3 length is 15 residues. Here the CDR3 reads CASSLDGGGSYGYTF. The DNA for the CDR3 is TGTGCCAGCAGCTTAGATGGAGGAGGGTCCTATGGCTACACCTTC.